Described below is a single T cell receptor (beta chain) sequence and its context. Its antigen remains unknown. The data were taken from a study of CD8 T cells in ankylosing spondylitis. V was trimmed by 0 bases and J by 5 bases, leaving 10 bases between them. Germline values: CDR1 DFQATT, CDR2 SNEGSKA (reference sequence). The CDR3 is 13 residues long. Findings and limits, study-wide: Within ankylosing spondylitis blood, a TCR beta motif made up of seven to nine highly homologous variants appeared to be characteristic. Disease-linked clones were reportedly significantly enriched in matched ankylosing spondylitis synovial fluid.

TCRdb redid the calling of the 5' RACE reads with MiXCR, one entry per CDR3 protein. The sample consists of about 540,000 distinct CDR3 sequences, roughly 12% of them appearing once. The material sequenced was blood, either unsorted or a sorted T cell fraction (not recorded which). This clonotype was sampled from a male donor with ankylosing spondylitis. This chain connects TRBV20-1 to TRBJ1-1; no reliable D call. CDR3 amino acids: CSARDIPGTEAFF. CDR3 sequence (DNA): TGCAGTGCTAGAGATATCCCGGGAACTGAAGCTTTCTTT.